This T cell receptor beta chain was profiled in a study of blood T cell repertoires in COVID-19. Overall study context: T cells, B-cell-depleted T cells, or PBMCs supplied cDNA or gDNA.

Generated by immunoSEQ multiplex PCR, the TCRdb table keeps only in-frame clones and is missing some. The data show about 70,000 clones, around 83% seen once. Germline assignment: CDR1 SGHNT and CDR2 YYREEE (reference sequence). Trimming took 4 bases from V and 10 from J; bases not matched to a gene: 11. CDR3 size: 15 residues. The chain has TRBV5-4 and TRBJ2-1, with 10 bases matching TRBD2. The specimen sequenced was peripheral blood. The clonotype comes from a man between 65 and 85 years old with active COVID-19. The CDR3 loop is CASSQGLAGEGEQFF. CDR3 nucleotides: TGTGCCAGCAGCCAAGGGCTAGCGGGAGAGGGGGAGCAGTTCTTC.